These 3 T cell receptor beta chains were sequenced from one sample in a study of siplizumab effects on memory and regulatory T cells. Sequencing used immunoSEQ multiplex PCR; TCRdb keeps in-frame clones, though not all of them. Of more than 95,000 clones detected, about 93% appear once; the ten largest clones hold approximately 0.32%. Sequencing input: CD4+ T cells sorted from blood. The origin of the receptors is a human donor in good health.

The V and J genes are TRBV6-6 and TRBJ2-6; D uncertain. The CDR3 spans 16 residues. V gave up 2 bases and J gave up 1 base, with 9 bases separating them. Per the germline V gene, CDR1 is MNHNY and CDR2 is SVGAGI (reference sequence). In DNA, the CDR3 is TGTGCCAGCAGTTACCTGCCAGCGTCTGGGGCCAACGTCCTGACTTTC. This codes for CASSYLPASGANVLTF.

The chain uses TRBV11-3 and TRBJ2-3; D possibly corresponds to TRBD2 (5 bases). The CDR3 totals 14 residues. Deletions cut 5 bases from V and 2 bases from J, with 11 bases between. Per germline, CDR1 SGHNT and CDR2 YENEEA. The CDR3 region has the DNA TGTGCCAGCAGCCCAGGTGGACTCACAGATACGCAGTATTTT. Translated, it gives CASSPGGLTDTQYF.

This clone was counted a few times. V is TRBV7-8 and J is TRBJ2-1, with 8 bases lining up with TRBD2. CDR3 length: 16 residues. Germline loops: CDR1 SGHVS, CDR2 FQNEAQ. With 6 bases clipped from V and 2 bases from J, the junction kept 9 bases outside the gene matches. Here the CDR3 reads CASRLSGTSPYNEQFF. CDR3 nucleotide sequence: TGTGCCAGCAGACTCTCCGGGACTAGTCCCTACAATGAGCAGTTCTTC.